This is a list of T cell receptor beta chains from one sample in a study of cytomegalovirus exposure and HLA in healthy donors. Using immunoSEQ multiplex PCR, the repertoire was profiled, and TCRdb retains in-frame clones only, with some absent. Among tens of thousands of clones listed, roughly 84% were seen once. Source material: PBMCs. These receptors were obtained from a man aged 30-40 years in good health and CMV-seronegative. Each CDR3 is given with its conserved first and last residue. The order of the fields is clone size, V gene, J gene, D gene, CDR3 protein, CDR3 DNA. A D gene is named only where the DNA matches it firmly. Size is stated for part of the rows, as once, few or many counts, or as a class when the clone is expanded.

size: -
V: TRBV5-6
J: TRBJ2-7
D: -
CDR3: CASSDRQSYEQYF
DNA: TGTGCCAGCAGCGACAGGCAGTCCTACGAGCAGTACTTC

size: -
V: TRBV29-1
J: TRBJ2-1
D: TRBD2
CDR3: CSGDSSGLAGGRAPHEQFF
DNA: TGCAGCGGGGACTCCTCGGGACTAGCGGGAGGCCGCGCCCCCCATGAGCAGTTCTTC

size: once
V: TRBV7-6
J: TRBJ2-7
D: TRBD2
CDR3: CASSGPVAGVIGEQYF
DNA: TGTGCCAGCAGCGGACCTGTAGCGGGGGTAATCGGAGAGCAGTACTTC

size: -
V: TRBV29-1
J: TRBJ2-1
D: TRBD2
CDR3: CSVEKLAGGGIMGFF
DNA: TGCAGCGTTGAAAAACTAGCGGGAGGGGGTATAATGGGGTTCTTC

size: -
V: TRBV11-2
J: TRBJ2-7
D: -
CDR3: CASSLGAGNPYEQYF
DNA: TGTGCCAGCAGCTTAGGGGCAGGGAACCCCTACGAGCAGTACTTC

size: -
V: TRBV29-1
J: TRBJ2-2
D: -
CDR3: CSVEYNTGELFF
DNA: TGCAGCGTTGAATATAACACCGGGGAGCTGTTTTTT

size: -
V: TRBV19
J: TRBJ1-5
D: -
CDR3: CASSPYSNQPQHF
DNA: TGTGCCAGTAGCCCGTATAGCAATCAGCCCCAGCATTTT

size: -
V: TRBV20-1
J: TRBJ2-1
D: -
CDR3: CSARPPGEQFF
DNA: TGCAGTGCTAGGCCGCCCGGTGAGCAGTTCTTC

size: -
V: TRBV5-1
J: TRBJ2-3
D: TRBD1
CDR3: CASSFEGAQSTQYF
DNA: TGCGCCAGCAGCTTCGAGGGGGCGCAAAGTACGCAGTATTTT

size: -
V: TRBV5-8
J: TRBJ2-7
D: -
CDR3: CASSLVGLRYEQYF
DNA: TGTGCCAGCAGCTTGGTGGGGCTCAGGTACGAGCAGTACTTC

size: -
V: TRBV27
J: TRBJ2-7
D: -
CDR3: CASSPLLPSSYEQYF
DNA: TGTGCCAGCAGTCCTCTCCTTCCTAGCTCCTACGAGCAGTACTTC

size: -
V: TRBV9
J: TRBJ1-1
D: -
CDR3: CASSVGQATEAFF
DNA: TGTGCCAGCAGCGTAGGCCAGGCAACTGAAGCTTTCTTT

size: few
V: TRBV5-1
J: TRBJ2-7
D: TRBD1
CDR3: CASSSRDREIPPNSYEQYF
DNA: TGCGCCAGCAGCTCGAGGGACAGGGAGATCCCCCCAAACTCCTACGAGCAGTACTTC

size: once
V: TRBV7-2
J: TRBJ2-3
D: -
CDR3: CASSLRTVTDTQYF
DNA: TGTGCCAGCAGCTTAAGGACAGTCACAGATACGCAGTATTTT

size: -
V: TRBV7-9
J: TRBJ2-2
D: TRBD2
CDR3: CASSHNLAAGELFF
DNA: TGTGCCAGCAGCCATAACCTAGCGGCCGGGGAGCTGTTTTTT

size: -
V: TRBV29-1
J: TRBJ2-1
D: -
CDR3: CSVVRGGPYNEQFF
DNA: TGCAGCGTTGTGCGGGGTGGCCCCTACAATGAGCAGTTCTTC

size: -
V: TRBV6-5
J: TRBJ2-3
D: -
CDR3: CASSFPGDTQYF
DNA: TGTGCCAGCAGTTTCCCCGGGGATACGCAGTATTTT